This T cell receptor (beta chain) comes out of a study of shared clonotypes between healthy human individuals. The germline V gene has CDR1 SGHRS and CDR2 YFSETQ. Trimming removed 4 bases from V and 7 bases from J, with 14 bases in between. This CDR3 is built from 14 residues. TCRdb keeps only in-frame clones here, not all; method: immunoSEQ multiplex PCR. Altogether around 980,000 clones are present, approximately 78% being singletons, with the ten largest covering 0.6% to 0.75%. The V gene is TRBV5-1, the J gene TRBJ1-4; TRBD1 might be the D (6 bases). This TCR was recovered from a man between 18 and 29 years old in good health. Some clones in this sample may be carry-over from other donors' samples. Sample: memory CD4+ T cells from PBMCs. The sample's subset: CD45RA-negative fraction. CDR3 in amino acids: CASSPGENSEKLFF. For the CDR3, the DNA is TGCGCCAGCAGCCCAGGGGAAAACTCTGAAAAACTGTTTTTT. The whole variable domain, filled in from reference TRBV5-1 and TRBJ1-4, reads KAGVTQTPRYLIKTRGQQVTLSCSPISGHRSVSWYQQTPGQGLQFLFEYFSETQRNKGNFPGRFSGRQFSNSRSEMNVSTLELGDSALYLCASSPGENSEKLFFGSGTQLSVL.